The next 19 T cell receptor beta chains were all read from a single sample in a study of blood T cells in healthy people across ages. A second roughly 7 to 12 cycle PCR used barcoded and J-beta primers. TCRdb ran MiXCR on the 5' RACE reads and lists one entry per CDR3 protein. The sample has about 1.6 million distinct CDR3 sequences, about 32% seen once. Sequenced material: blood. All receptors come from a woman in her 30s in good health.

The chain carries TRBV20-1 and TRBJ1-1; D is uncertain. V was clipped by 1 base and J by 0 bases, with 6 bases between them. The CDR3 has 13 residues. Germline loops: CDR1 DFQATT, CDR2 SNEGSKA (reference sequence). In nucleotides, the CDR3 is TGCAGTGCTAGAGCCGACCTGAACACTGAAGCTTTCTTT. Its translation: CSARADLNTEAFF.

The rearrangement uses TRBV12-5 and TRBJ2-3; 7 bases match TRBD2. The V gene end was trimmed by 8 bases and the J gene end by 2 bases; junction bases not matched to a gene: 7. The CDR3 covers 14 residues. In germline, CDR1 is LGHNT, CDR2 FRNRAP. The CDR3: CASSRAGTTDTQYF. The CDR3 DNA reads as TGTGCTAGTAGCCGAGCGGGAACCACAGATACGCAGTATTTT.

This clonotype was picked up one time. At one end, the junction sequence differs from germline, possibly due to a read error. The CDR3 loop reads CSVIPKNAEAFF. The CDR3 DNA follows: TGCAGCGTTATTCCAAAGAACGCTGAAGCTTTCTTT. V and J are TRBV29-1 and TRBJ1-1; no definite D call. The CDR3 is 12 amino acids. Germline loops: CDR1 SQVTM, CDR2 ANQGSEA.

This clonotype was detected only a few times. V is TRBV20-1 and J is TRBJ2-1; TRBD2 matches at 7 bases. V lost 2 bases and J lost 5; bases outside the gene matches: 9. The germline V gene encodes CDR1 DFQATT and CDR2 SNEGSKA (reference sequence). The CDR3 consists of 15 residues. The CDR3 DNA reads TGCAGTGCTAGAAAGTCGAGCGGGGTTAACAATGAGCAGTTCTTC. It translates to CSARKSSGVNNEQFF.

CDR3 nucleotides: TGTGCCAGCAGCCCCGTACTCTCGGGACTAGCGGGTAATGAGCAGTTCTTC. Protein sequence: CASSPVLSGLAGNEQFF. This chain uses TRBV7-2 with TRBJ2-1, with 12 bases lining up with TRBD2. This CDR3 region has 17 residues. Germline V gives CDR1 SGHTA, CDR2 FQGNSA. With V trimmed by 5 bases and J by 7 bases, 12 bases remained unmatched. Combining the CDR3 with reference TRBV7-2 and TRBJ2-1 gives the whole variable domain GAGVSQSPSNKVTEKGKDVELRCDPISGHTALYWYRQSLGQGLEFLIYFQGNSAPDKSGLPSDRFSAERTGGSVSTLTIQRTQQEDSAVYLCASSPVLSGLAGNEQFFGPGTRLTVL.

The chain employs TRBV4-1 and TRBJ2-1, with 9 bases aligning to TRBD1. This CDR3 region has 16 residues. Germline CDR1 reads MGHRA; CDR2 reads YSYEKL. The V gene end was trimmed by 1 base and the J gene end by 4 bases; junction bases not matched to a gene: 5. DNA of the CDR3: TGCGCCAGCAGCCAAGCGAGGGACAGGGTTTACAATGAGCAGTTCTTC. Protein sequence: CASSQARDRVYNEQFF.

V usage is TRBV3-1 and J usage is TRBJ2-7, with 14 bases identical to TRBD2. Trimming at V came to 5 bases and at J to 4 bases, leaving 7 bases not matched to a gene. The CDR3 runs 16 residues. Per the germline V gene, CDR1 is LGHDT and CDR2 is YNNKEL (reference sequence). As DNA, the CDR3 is TGTGCCAGCAGCATCCGACTAGCGGGGGGGCAGTACGAGCAGTACTTC. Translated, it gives CASSIRLAGGQYEQYF.

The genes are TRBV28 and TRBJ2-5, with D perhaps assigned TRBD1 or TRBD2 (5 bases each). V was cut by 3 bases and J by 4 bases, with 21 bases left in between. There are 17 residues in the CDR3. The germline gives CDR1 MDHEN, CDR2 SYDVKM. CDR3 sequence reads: CASSLAPGPIPAETQYF. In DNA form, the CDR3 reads TGTGCCAGCAGTTTGGCCCCGGGACCGATCCCGGCAGAGACCCAGTACTTC.

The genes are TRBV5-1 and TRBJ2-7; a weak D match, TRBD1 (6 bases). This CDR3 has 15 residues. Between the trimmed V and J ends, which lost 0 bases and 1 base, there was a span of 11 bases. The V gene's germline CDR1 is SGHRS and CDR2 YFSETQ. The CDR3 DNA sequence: TGCGCCAGCAGCTTGGGACAGGTCGGATCCTACGAGCAGTACTTC. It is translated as CASSLGQVGSYEQYF.

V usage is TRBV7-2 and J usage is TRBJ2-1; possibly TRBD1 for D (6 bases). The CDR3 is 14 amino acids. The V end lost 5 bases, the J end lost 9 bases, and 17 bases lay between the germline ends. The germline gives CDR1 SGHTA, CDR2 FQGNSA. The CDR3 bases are TGTGCCAGCAGCCAGGACAGTCAAGTGGGTGAGCAGTTCTTC. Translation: CASSQDSQVGEQFF.

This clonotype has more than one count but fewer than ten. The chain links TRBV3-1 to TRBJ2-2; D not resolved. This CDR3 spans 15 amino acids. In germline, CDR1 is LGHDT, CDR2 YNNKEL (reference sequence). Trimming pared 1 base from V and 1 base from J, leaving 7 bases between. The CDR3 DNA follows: TGTGCCAGCAGCCAAGGGTTTAAGAACACCGGGGAGCTGTTTTTT. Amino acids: CASSQGFKNTGELFF. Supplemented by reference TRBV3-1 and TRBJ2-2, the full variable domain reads DTAVSQTPKYLVTQMGNDKSIKCEQNLGHDTMYWYKQDSKKFLKIMFSYNNKELIINETVPNRFSPKSPDKAHLNLHINSLELGDSAVYFCASSQGFKNTGELFFGEGSRLTVL.

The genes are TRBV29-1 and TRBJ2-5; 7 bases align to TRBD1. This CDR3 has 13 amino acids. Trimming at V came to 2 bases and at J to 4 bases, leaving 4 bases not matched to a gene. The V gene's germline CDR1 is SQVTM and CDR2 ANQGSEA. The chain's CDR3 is CSVERGLGETQYF. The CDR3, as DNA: TGCAGCGTTGAAAGGGGGCTGGGAGAGACCCAGTACTTC.

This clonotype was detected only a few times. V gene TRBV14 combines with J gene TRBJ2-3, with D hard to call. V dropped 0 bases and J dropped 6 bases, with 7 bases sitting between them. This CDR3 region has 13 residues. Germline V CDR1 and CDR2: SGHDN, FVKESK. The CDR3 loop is CASSQDSSDTQYF. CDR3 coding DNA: TGTGCCAGCAGCCAAGATTCGTCGGATACGCAGTATTTT.

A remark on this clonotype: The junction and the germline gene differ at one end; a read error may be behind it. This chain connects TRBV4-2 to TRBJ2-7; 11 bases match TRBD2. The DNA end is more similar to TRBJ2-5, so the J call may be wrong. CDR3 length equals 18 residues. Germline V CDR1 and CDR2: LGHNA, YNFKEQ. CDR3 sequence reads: CASNQTDFLAGGGETQYF. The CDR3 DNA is TGTGCCAGCAACCAAACCGATTTTCTAGCGGGGGGAGGAGAGACCCAGTACTTC.

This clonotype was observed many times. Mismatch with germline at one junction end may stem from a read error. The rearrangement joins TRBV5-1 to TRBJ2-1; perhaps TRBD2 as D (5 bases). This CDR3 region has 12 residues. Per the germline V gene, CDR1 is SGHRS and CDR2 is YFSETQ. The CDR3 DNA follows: TGTGCCAGCAGCTTTCCGGGGAATGAGCAGTTCTTC. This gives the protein CASSFPGNEQFF.

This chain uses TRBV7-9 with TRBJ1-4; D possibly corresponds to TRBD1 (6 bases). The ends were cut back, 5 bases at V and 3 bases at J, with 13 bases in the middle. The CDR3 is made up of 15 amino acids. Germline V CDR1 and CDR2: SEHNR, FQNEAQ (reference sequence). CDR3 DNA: TGTGCCAGCAGCGCGGAGGGGGGAGCTAATGAAAAACTGTTTTTT. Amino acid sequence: CASSAEGGANEKLFF.

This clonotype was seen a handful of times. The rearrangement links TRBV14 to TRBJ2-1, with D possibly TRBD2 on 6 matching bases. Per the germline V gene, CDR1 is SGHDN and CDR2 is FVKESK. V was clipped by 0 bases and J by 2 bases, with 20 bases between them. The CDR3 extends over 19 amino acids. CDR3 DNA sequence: TGTGCCAGCAGCCAAGAGCGACCGGGACTTACGACCCCCTACAATGAGCAGTTCTTC. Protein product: CASSQERPGLTTPYNEQFF.

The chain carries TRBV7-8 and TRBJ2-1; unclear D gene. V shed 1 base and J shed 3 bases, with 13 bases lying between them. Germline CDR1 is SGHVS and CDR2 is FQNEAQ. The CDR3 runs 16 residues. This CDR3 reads CASSLVGSKVYNEQFF. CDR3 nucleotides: TGTGCCAGCAGCTTAGTTGGCAGCAAGGTCTACAATGAGCAGTTCTTC.

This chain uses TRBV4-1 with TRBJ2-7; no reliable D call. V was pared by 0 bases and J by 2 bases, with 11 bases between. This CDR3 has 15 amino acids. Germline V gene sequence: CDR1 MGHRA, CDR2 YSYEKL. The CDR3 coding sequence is TGCGCCAGCAGCCAAGATCTTGACCCTACCTACGAGCAGTACTTC. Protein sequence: CASSQDLDPTYEQYF.